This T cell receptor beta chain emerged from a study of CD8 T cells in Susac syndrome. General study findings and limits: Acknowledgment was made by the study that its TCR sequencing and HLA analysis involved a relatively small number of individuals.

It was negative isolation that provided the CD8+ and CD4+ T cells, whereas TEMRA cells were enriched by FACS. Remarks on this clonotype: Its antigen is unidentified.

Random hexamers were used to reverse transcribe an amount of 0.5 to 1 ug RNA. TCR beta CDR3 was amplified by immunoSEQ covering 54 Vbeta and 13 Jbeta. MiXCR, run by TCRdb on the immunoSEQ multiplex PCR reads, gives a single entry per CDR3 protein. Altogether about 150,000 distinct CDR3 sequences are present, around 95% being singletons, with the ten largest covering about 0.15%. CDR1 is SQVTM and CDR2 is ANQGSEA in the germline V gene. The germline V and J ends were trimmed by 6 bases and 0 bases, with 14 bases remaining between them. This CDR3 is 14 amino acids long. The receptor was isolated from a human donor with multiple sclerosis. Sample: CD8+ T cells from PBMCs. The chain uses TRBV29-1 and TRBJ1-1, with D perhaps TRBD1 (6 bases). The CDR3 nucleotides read TGCAGCGTCCCAAAGGGGGGGCTGAACACTGAAGCTTTCTTT. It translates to CSVPKGGLNTEAFF.